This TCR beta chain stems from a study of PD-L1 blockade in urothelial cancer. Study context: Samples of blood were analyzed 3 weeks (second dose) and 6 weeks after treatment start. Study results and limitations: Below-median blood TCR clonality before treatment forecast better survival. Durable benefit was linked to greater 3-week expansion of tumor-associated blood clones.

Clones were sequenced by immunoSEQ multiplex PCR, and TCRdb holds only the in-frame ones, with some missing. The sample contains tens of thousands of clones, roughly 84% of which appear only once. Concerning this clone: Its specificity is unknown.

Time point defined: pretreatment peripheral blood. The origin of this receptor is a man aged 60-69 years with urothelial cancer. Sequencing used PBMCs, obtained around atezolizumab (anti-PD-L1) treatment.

The CDR3, as DNA: TGTGCCAGTAGTTGGACCCGAGGGCCTGGAAACACCATATATTTT. This encodes CASSWTRGPGNTIYF. The chain links TRBV19 to TRBJ1-3; D remains unclear. CDR1 LNHDA and CDR2 SQIVND come from the germline V gene (reference sequence). CDR3 length: 15 amino acids. Deletions cut 5 bases from V and 2 bases from J, with 13 bases between.